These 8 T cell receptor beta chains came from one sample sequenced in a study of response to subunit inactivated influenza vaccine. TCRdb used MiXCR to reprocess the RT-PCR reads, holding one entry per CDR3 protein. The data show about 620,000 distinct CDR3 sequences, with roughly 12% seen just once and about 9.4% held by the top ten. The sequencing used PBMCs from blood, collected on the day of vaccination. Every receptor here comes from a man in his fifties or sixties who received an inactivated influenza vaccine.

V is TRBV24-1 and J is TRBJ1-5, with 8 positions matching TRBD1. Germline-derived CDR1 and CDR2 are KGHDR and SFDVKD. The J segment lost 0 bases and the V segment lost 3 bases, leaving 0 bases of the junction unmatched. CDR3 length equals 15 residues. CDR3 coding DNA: TGTGCCACCAGTGATGACAGGGGTAGCAATCAGCCCCAGCATTTT. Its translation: CATSDDRGSNQPQHF.

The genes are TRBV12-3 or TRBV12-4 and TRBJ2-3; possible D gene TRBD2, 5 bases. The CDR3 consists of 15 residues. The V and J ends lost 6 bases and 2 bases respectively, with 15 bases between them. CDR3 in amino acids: CASSQDLVFTDTQYF. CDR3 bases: TGTGCCAGCAGCCAGGACTTAGTCTTCACAGATACGCAGTATTTT.

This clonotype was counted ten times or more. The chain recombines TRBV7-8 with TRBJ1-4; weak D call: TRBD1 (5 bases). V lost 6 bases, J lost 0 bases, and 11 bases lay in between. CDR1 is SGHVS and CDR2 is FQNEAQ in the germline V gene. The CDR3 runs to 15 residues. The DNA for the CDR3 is TGTGCCAGCAGACCCAGGGCCGCAACTAATGAAAAACTGTTTTTT. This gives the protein CASRPRAATNEKLFF.

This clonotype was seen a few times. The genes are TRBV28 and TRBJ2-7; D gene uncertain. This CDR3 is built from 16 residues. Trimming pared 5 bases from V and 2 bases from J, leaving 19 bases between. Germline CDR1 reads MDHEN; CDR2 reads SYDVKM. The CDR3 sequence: CASSLGPQRTTYEQYF. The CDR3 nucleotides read TGTGCCAGCAGTCTCGGGCCCCAACGTACCACCTACGAGCAGTACTTC.

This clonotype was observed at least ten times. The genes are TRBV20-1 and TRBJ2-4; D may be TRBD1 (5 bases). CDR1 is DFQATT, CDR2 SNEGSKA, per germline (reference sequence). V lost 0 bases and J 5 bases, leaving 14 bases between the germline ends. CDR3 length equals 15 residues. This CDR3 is CSARDDSPSQNIQYF. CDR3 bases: TGCAGTGCTAGAGATGACAGTCCCTCCCAAAACATTCAGTACTTC.

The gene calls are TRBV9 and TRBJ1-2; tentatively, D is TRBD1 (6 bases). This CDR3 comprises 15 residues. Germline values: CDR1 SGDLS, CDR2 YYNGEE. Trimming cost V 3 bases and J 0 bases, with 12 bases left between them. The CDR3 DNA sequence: TGTGCCAGCAGCGCCGGACAGACAGCTAACTATGGCTACACCTTC. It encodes CASSAGQTANYGYTF.

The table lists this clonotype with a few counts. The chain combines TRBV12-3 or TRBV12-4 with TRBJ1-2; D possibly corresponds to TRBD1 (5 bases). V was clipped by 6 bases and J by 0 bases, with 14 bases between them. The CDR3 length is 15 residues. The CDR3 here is CASRRTDTPNYGYTF. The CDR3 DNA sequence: TGTGCCAGCAGACGGACGGACACGCCTAACTATGGCTACACCTTC.

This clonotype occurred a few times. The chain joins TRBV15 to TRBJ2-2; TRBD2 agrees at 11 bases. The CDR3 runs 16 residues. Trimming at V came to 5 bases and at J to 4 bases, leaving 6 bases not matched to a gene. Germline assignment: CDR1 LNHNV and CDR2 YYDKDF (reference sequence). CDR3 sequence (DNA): TGTGCCACCAGCCCTAGCGGGAGGACGTTCACCGGGGAGCTGTTTTTT. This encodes CATSPSGRTFTGELFF.